These 5 T cell receptor beta chains originate from one sample sequenced in a study of CD8+ T cells in alopecia areata (dated by TCRdb to the late 2010s). The library relied on the immunoSEQ multiplex PCR assay. To provide template for TCR sequencing, every sample had RNA extracted and reverse transcribed into cDNA. TCRdb's version of the immuneACCESS table is confined to in-frame rearrangements and falls short of the full clone set. An unresolved V gene accounts for under half of the shortfall where checked; the remainder is of unknown origin. The sample includes roughly 120,000 clones, with around 61% observed a single time. The top ten hold around 2.8% of the sample. Sequencing was done on a sample of CD4+ T cells sorted from blood. These receptors all come from a human donor in good health.

The J gene is TRBJ2-1, the V gene TRBV2; 13 bases are shared with TRBD2. The CDR3 is 14 residues long. V was pared by 10 bases and J by 6 bases, with 6 bases of the junction left unmatched. The germline V gene encodes CDR1 SNHLY and CDR2 FYNNEI. This chain's CDR3 is CATTSGGAINEQFF. CDR3 in DNA: TGTGCCACCACTAGCGGGGGGGCCATCAATGAGCAGTTCTTC. The whole variable domain, remainder taken from reference TRBV2 and TRBJ2-1, is EPEVTQTPSHQVTQMGQEVILRCVPISNHLYFYWYRQILGQKVEFLVSFYNNEISEKSEIFDDQFSVERPDGSNFTLKIRSTKLEDSAMYFCATTSGGAINEQFFGPGTRLTVL.

The CDR3 DNA reads TGTGCCAGCAGTGACCGATACGAGCAGTACTTC. This encodes CASSDRYEQYF. V and J are TRBV25-1 and TRBJ2-7; D is ambiguous. Looked up from germline, CDR1 is MGHDK and CDR2 is SYGVNS. The V and J ends lost 3 bases and 4 bases respectively, with 4 bases between them. The CDR3 covers 11 residues.

This chain links TRBV7-2 with TRBJ1-1; no clear D. Trimming took 6 bases from V and 5 from J, leaving 10 bases between them. Germline CDR1 is SGHTA and CDR2 is FQGNSA. CDR3 length: 12 amino acids. CDR3 in DNA: TGTGCCAGCAGGTCGGGAAATACTGAAGCTTTCTTT. It encodes CASRSGNTEAFF.

The rearrangement joins TRBV5-1 to TRBJ1-1; D remains unclear. Trimming left V 0 bases short and J 1 base short, with 19 bases between. CDR3 length: 18 residues. Per germline, CDR1 SGHRS and CDR2 YFSETQ. CDR3 sequence (DNA): TGCGCCAGCAGCTTGGTTTCTGGTTCGTCAGGAAGGAACACTGAAGCTTTCTTT. Translation: CASSLVSGSSGRNTEAFF.

CDR3 coding DNA: TGCGCCAGCAGCTTGGAGGATAGGGTCGGGACTGAAGCTTTCTTT. This translates into CASSLEDRVGTEAFF. The rearrangement links TRBV5-1 to TRBJ1-1; D unclear. The V end lost 0 bases, the J end lost 5 bases, and 14 bases lay between the germline ends. This CDR3 comprises 15 residues. CDR1 and CDR2 (germline): SGHRS, YFSETQ.